Sequencing of this T cell receptor (beta chain) was carried out in a study of cytomegalovirus exposure and HLA in healthy donors. Study information: The 110 million or so unique TCR beta sequences, from around 200 million T cells, were found by an earlier analysis. Study findings and constraints: Across donors, sequencing depth was assumed by presence/absence analyses to be roughly uniform. A prior analysis recorded that most TCR beta V segments were productive about 87% or about 30% of the time. Upon later analysis, TCR association rates were observed to vary by HLA locus, being highest for DRB1 and lowest for HLA-C.

On this clone: The antigen remains unidentified.

60 Vbeta and 13 Jbeta primers were used in PCR. Only in-frame clones appear in the TCRdb table, and some are missing; sequencing was by immunoSEQ multiplex PCR. Of approximately 150,000 clones in the sample, 60% to 80% are singletons; the top ten hold 4.7%. The CDR3 is 15 residues long. The V end lost 5 bases, the J end lost 6 bases, and 19 bases lay between the germline ends. Germline CDR1 and CDR2: MNHEY and SVGAGI. Sample: PBMCs. This receptor was obtained from a man aged 18 to 35 in good health and CMV-seropositive. The chain carries TRBV6-5 and TRBJ1-1; D gene unclear. CDR3 amino acids: CASSAPGVILSEAFF. In nucleotides, the CDR3 is TGTGCCAGCAGTGCACCCGGGGTAATCTTGTCTGAAGCTTTCTTT.